The clone carrying this T cell receptor (beta chain) was observed many times. The V end lost 5 bases, the J end lost 6 bases, and 22 bases lay between the germline ends. CDR3 size: 16 residues. In germline, CDR1 is MNHNS, CDR2 SASEGT. The data originate from a study of T cells in Graves' hyperthyroidism and ophthalmopathy. Amplification targeted TCR beta CDR3 regions from RNA transcripts. An initial round of RT-PCR targeting the TCR CDR3 relied on the HTBI primer set. TCRdb reprocessed the multiplex PCR reads with MiXCR, giving one entry per CDR3 protein. The repertoire holds around 450,000 distinct CDR3 sequences, with roughly an eighth as singletons. Graves' hyperthyroidism qualified as stable when ophthalmopathy did not progress within 18 months. Diagnosis relied on clinical symptoms, serum thyroxine and TRAb, thyroid ultrasound and orbital computed tomography.

This chain uses TRBV6-1 with TRBJ1-2, with D possibly being TRBD1 (6 bases). Specimen: blood. The source is a woman aged 18-29 years with Graves' hyperthyroidism. CDR3 residues: CASSPIRGARRDGYTF. The CDR3 nucleotides read TGTGCCAGCAGTCCTATCCGGGGGGCGCGCCGAGATGGCTACACCTTC.